What follows are 24 T cell receptor beta chains derived from one specimen sequenced in a study of graft-versus-host responses after intestinal transplantation. TCRdb's table, derived via immunoSEQ multiplex PCR, lists solely in-frame clones and lacks some. The table shows approximately 100,000 clones, with around 88% occurring only once. The material sequenced was PBMCs, taken 255 days after intestinal transplant. These receptors were obtained from a human patient who received an intestinal transplant, so some T cells may come from the graft donor.

The chain is built from TRBV6-1 and TRBJ2-1; the D call may be TRBD1 or TRBD2 (5 bases each). There are 16 residues in the CDR3. The V gene lost 1 base and the J gene lost 3 bases, with 13 bases spanning the gap. Germline CDR1 and CDR2: MNHNS and SASEGT. This chain's CDR3 is CASSEVGREIYNEQFF. CDR3 DNA: TGTGCCAGCAGTGAAGTGGGCAGGGAGATCTACAATGAGCAGTTCTTC.

V is TRBV6-1 and J is TRBJ1-1; D uncertain. This CDR3 comprises 14 residues. Looked up from germline, CDR1 is MNHNS and CDR2 is SASEGT. V lost 6 bases and J lost 3, with 14 bases in between. The CDR3: CASRGISMDTEAFF. The CDR3, as DNA: TGTGCCAGCAGGGGAATAAGTATGGACACTGAAGCTTTCTTT.

The CDR3 DNA is TGTGCCAGCAGTGGGGCCAGGGGCACCTCTGGGGCCAACGTCCTGACTTTC. It is translated as CASSGARGTSGANVLTF. V gene TRBV6-1 combines with J gene TRBJ2-6; D possibly corresponds to TRBD1 (6 bases). This CDR3 comprises 17 residues. The V end lost 4 bases, the J end lost 0 bases, and 13 bases lay between the germline ends. Germline CDR1 and CDR2: MNHNS and SASEGT.

This clone has just one count. The genes are TRBV5-1 and TRBJ2-5; 7 nucleotides align to TRBD2. The CDR3 sequence is 15 residues long. Germline loops: CDR1 SGHRS, CDR2 YFSETQ. V was clipped by 0 bases and J by 5 bases; unmatched bases: 7. In DNA, the CDR3 is TGCGCCAGCAGCTTGGACGGGGGGACCTTGGAGACCCAGTACTTC. Translated, it gives CASSLDGGTLETQYF.

V and J are TRBV27 and TRBJ1-1; no clear D. The germline V gene encodes CDR1 MNHEY and CDR2 SMNVEV (reference sequence). V dropped 3 bases and J dropped 6 bases, with 11 bases sitting between them. This CDR3 has 13 residues. The CDR3 protein is CASSFSTKAEAFF. The CDR3 DNA follows: TGTGCCAGCAGTTTTTCGACGAAGGCTGAAGCTTTCTTT.

The chain is built from TRBV6-5 and TRBJ1-1, with D possibly TRBD1 on 6 matching bases. The germline V gene encodes CDR1 MNHEY and CDR2 SVGAGI. The CDR3 sequence is 12 residues long. Deletions cut 4 bases from V and 11 bases from J, with 14 bases between. The CDR3, as DNA: TGTGCCAGCAGTTCCCCGGGGGCTCCGGCTTTCTTT. It codes for CASSSPGAPAFF.

The gene calls are TRBV9 and TRBJ1-3; D remains ambiguous. CDR3 length: 15 residues. Germline CDR1 is SGDLS and CDR2 is YYNGEE. Trimming removed 4 bases at V and 0 bases at J, with 11 bases between. The chain's CDR3 is CASSPGGSSGNTIYF. In nucleotides, the CDR3 is TGTGCCAGCAGCCCCGGTGGGAGCTCTGGAAACACCATATATTTT.

This clone came up a few times. The genes are TRBV29-1 and TRBJ1-1; D gene ambiguous. The CDR3 length is 10 residues. Germline V gives CDR1 SQVTM, CDR2 ANQGSEA. Trimming removed 4 bases at V and 9 bases at J, with 9 bases between. Here the CDR3 reads CSVVREKAFF. The CDR3 nucleotides read TGCAGCGTTGTCCGGGAGAAAGCTTTCTTT. The complete variable domain, with remaining parts taken from reference TRBV29-1 and TRBJ1-1, reads SAVISQKPSRDICQRGTSLTIQCQVDSQVTMMFWYRQQPGQSLTLIATANQGSEATYESGFVIDKFPISRPNLTFSTLTVSNMSPEDSSIYLCSVVREKAFFGQGTRLTVV.

This clone was observed a single time. The chain links TRBV30 to TRBJ1-5; 8 bases are shared with TRBD1. Germline V gene lookup returns CDR1 GTSNPN and CDR2 SVGIG (reference sequence). The CDR3 is 12 amino acids. The CDR3: CATGGGNQPQHF. As DNA, the CDR3 is TGTGCAACAGGGGGGGGCAATCAGCCCCAGCATTTT.

V usage is TRBV6-1 and J usage is TRBJ2-7; weak D call: TRBD2 (7 bases). Germline CDR1 MNHNS, CDR2 SASEGT. The ends were cut back, 4 bases at V and 4 bases at J, with 26 bases in the middle. The CDR3 consists of 18 residues. CDR3 in amino acids: CASSAIGGGGSFRYEQYF. The CDR3 DNA follows: TGTGCCAGCAGTGCAATAGGAGGGGGGGGCAGTTTCCGGTACGAGCAGTACTTC.

The V call is TRBV5-6, the J call TRBJ1-1; weak D call: TRBD1 (6 bases). The CDR3 loop spans 14 amino acids. The V gene's germline CDR1 is SGHDT and CDR2 YYEEEE. V gave up 0 bases and J gave up 4 bases, with 10 bases separating them. CDR3 sequence: CASSLVGRGTEAFF. The CDR3 DNA is TGTGCCAGCAGCTTGGTAGGCAGGGGCACTGAAGCTTTCTTT.

A few counts support this clone. The rearrangement uses TRBV7-9 and TRBJ1-1; D might be TRBD1 (6 bases). Trimming stripped 5 bases from V and 5 bases from J, with 18 bases between. This CDR3 spans 15 amino acids. The germline V gene has CDR1 SEHNR and CDR2 FQNEAQ (reference sequence). The CDR3, as DNA: TGTGCCAGCAGCGCAACAACAGGGTTTCGGACTGAAGCTTTCTTT. Translating it yields CASSATTGFRTEAFF.

The count of this clone is one. This same CDR3 is encoded by further DNA sequences in the sample. The chain couples TRBV7-8 to TRBJ2-5; no clear D. CDR3 length equals 12 residues. V was pared by 5 bases and J by 5 bases, with 9 bases between. Looked up from germline, CDR1 is SGHVS and CDR2 is FQNEAQ. The CDR3: CASSPPSETQYF. The CDR3 region has the DNA TGTGCCAGCAGCCCCCCTTCGGAGACCCAGTACTTC.

The chain links TRBV30 to TRBJ2-1, with D hard to call. Germline CDR1 reads GTSNPN; CDR2 reads SVGIG (reference sequence). This CDR3 region has 11 residues. Deletions cut 0 bases from V and 8 bases from J, with 5 bases between. The CDR3 region is CAWSVADEQFF. CDR3 in DNA: TGTGCCTGGAGTGTAGCAGATGAGCAGTTCTTC.

The CDR3 here is CASSYSTDTQYF. DNA of the CDR3: TGTGCCAGCAGTTACTCCACAGATACGCAGTATTTT. This rearrangement joins TRBV11-3 to TRBJ2-3; no clear D gene. Germline loops: CDR1 SGHNT, CDR2 YENEEA. The germline V and J ends were trimmed by 6 bases and 2 bases, with 6 bases remaining between them. The CDR3 has 12 amino acids. Full variable domain (rest looked up from reference TRBV11-3 and TRBJ2-3): EAGVVQSPRYKIIEKKQPVAFWCNPISGHNTLYWYLQNLGQGPELLIRYENEEAVDDSQLPKDRFSAERLKGVDSTLKIQPAELGDSAVYLCASSYSTDTQYFGPGTRLTVL.

The rearrangement uses TRBV30 and TRBJ2-1; TRBD2 might be the D (5 bases). The germline V gene has CDR1 GTSNPN and CDR2 SVGIG (reference sequence). V was cut by 1 base and J by 7 bases, with 11 bases left in between. This CDR3 region has 13 residues. The CDR3 here is CAWSGGQGNEQFF. The CDR3 nucleotides read TGTGCCTGGAGTGGAGGGCAAGGTAATGAGCAGTTCTTC.

The sample holds one count of this clone. This rearrangement joins TRBV28 to TRBJ1-6; TRBD1 aligns across 9 bases. J gave up 10 bases and V 6 bases, and 7 bases lay outside the gene matches. CDR1 is MDHEN and CDR2 is SYDVKM in the germline V gene. The CDR3 loop spans 14 amino acids. The CDR3 region is CASSLDRGDSPLHF. CDR3 sequence (DNA): TGTGCCAGCAGCCTTGACAGGGGGGACTCACCCCTCCACTTT. The variable domain in full, with the rest retrieved from reference TRBV28 and TRBJ1-6, is DVKVTQSSRYLVKRTGEKVFLECVQDMDHENMFWYRQDPGLGLRLIYFSYDVKMKEKGDIPEGYSVSREKKERFSLILESASTNQTSMYLCASSLDRGDSPLHFGNGTRLTVT.

The J gene is TRBJ1-4, the V gene TRBV2; tentative D call: TRBD1 (6 bases). Per the germline V gene, CDR1 is SNHLY and CDR2 is FYNNEI. This CDR3 has 17 amino acids. Between the trimmed V and J ends, which lost 6 bases and 3 bases, there was a span of 20 bases. The DNA of the CDR3 is TGTGCCAGCAGCGTGGGTTTTGGGGGGGCGGCTAATGAAAAACTGTTTTTT. This gives the protein CASSVGFGGAANEKLFF.

The rearrangement links TRBV4-2 to TRBJ2-3; 9 bases agree with TRBD2. The germline V gene encodes CDR1 LGHNA and CDR2 YNFKEQ. Trimming removed 5 bases from V and 3 bases from J; junction bases left unmatched: 9. The CDR3 totals 16 residues. The CDR3 loop reads CASSRGRTSVTDTQYF. CDR3 DNA: TGTGCCAGCAGCAGAGGACGGACTAGCGTAACAGATACGCAGTATTTT.

The chain carries TRBV27 and TRBJ2-5, with D perhaps TRBD1 (6 bases). The better agreement between TRBJ2-7 and the DNA end casts doubt on the J call. This CDR3 has 13 residues. Germline lookup yields CDR1 MNHEY and CDR2 SMNVEV (reference sequence). CDR3: CASRGQGIYEQYF. The CDR3 DNA follows: TGTGCCAGCAGAGGTCAGGGGATCTACGAGCAGTACTTC.

CDR3 coding DNA: TGTGCCAGCAGCCAAGATCCCGGGGGTGGAGATACGCAGTATTTT. Its translation: CASSQDPGGGDTQYF. The chain has TRBV4-2 and TRBJ2-3, with a tentative D call TRBD2 (6 bases). Trimming removed 0 bases at V and 5 bases at J, with 12 bases between. This CDR3 comprises 15 residues. Per the germline V gene, CDR1 is LGHNA and CDR2 is YNFKEQ.

The J gene is TRBJ1-1, the V gene TRBV27; a possible D gene is TRBD1 (5 bases). V lost 8 bases and J lost 1, with 14 bases in between. The CDR3 loop spans 14 amino acids. The germline CDR1 and CDR2 sequences are MNHEY and SMNVEV (reference sequence). The CDR3 DNA sequence: TGTGCCAGCTCGAATATTGGGGGGAACACTGAAGCTTTCTTT. This sequence encodes CASSNIGGNTEAFF.

The gene calls are TRBV5-5 and TRBJ2-7, with D perhaps given as TRBD1 or TRBD2 (5 bases each). The V and J ends lost 3 bases and 7 bases respectively, with 20 bases between them. Germline V gene lookup returns CDR1 SGHKS and CDR2 YYEKEE (reference sequence). The CDR3 runs 15 residues. CDR3 DNA: TGTGCCAGCAGCTATCCCGGGACCAAAGAGGATGAGCAGTACGTC. Translated, it gives CASSYPGTKEDEQYV.

The chain links TRBV5-1 to TRBJ1-3; a possible D gene is TRBD1 (5 bases). This CDR3 spans 16 amino acids. Germline V gene data show CDR1 as SGHRS and CDR2 as YFSETQ. V was shortened by 4 bases and J by 2 bases, with 16 bases between the two germline ends. CDR3 nucleotides: TGCGCCAGCAGCCCCGACTCAGGGCCAACTGGAAACACCATATATTTT. This gives the protein CASSPDSGPTGNTIYF.